These T cell receptor beta chains were read from a single sample in a study of T cell changes during pregnancy in multiple sclerosis. Some clones are missing from TCRdb's copy, which holds only in-frame ones; the method was immunoSEQ multiplex PCR. The repertoire consists of some 57,000 clones, with roughly nine tenths occurring once and the leading ten covering just under 0.5%. The starting material was CD4+ T cells from peripheral blood mononuclear cells, obtained after pregnancy. Every receptor here comes from a female donor in good health, enrolled as a control in a pregnancy study. Each CDR3 is given with its conserved first and last residue. The D gene is left open where the match is weak. A row's size may be missing; if present it is once, few, many or a size class.

>TRBV7-2|TRBJ2-2|NA|NA
TGTGCCAGCAGCTCCTACACCGGGGAGCTGTTTTTT
CASSSYTGELFF
>TRBV5-4|TRBJ2-3|NA|NA
TGTGCCAGCAGCCGCGACGGAGGCACAGATACGCAGTATTTT
CASSRDGGTDTQYF
>TRBV7-2|TRBJ1-4|NA|NA
TGTGCCAGCAGCCGGAGCTCAGGGGTGGCTAATGAAAAACTGTTTTTT
CASSRSSGVANEKLFF
>TRBV7-3|TRBJ2-5|NA|TRBD1
TGTGCCAGCTCTGAGGGGGACAGGAACCAAGAGACCCAGTACTTC
CASSEGDRNQETQYF
>TRBV11-2|TRBJ1-3|NA|NA
TGTGCCAGCAGGGCCCTTACAGGGTATCACACCATATATTTT
CASRALTGYHTIYF
>TRBV6-1|TRBJ2-2|once|NA
TGTGCCAGCAGGGCAGGGCAAAACACCGGGGAGCTGTTTTTT
CASRAGQNTGELFF
>TRBV6-1|TRBJ2-1|NA|NA
TGTGCCAGCAGTGAAGAGGCGGGGAGTGAGCAGTTCTTC
CASSEEAGSEQFF
>TRBV5-6|TRBJ1-5|NA|NA
TGTGCCAGCTCTCTATACCGAAGTCTCCCTTATAGCAATCAGCCCCAGCATTTT
CASSLYRSLPYSNQPQHF
>TRBV19|TRBJ2-7|few|NA
TGTGCCACCCAGGCCACCTACCACTACGAGCAGTACTTC
CATQATYHYEQYF
>TRBV5-6|TRBJ1-2|NA|TRBD1
TGTGCCAGCAGCTTGGACAGGGGGTTTTATGGCTACACCTTC
CASSLDRGFYGYTF
>TRBV4-3|TRBJ2-2|NA|NA
TGCGCCAGCAGCCAAGATCCAGGGGCAAACACCGGGGAGCTGTTTTTT
CASSQDPGANTGELFF
>TRBV2|TRBJ2-5|NA|NA
TGTGCCAGCAGTGCCGGGGGTCTGTACCAAGAGACCCAGTACTTC
CASSAGGLYQETQYF
>TRBV12-5|TRBJ2-1|NA|TRBD2
TGTGCTAGTGGCTCCGGGACTAGTCGTCATGAGCAGTTCTTC
CASGSGTSRHEQFF
>TRBV4-2|TRBJ1-1|few|TRBD1
TGTGCCAGCAGCCACCGACAGGGGGATGAAGCTTTCTTT
CASSHRQGDEAFF
>TRBV6-1|TRBJ1-5|once|NA
TGTGCCAGCAGCCATAATTTCGCGAATCAGCCCCAGCATTTT
CASSHNFANQPQHF
>TRBV5-1|TRBJ1-2|NA|NA
TGCGCCAGCAGCTTGGGACAGAGCTATGGCTACACCTTC
CASSLGQSYGYTF
>TRBV7-2|TRBJ2-7|NA|TRBD1
TGTGCCAGCAGCCCCCGACAGGGGCTGAGCTCCTACGAGCAGTACTTC
CASSPRQGLSSYEQYF
>TRBV14|TRBJ2-7|NA|NA
TGTGCCAGCAGCCAAAGTCGGGTACACGAGCAGTACTTC
CASSQSRVHEQYF
>TRBV30|TRBJ1-2|NA|TRBD1
TGTGCCTGGAGTAACAGGGGAAACTATGGCTACACCTTC
CAWSNRGNYGYTF
>TRBV7-6|TRBJ1-2|NA|NA
TGTGCCAGCAGCTTAGTCCAGGGCGAAGGTCATGGCTACACCTTC
CASSLVQGEGHGYTF
>TRBV19|TRBJ2-5|NA|NA
TGTGCCAGTAGTATAGTGCCCCTGGGCTACCAAGAGACCCAGTACTTC
CASSIVPLGYQETQYF
>TRBV2|TRBJ1-6|NA|TRBD1
TGTGCCAGCAGTTTAGGACAGGCTCTTAATTCACCCCTCCACTTT
CASSLGQALNSPLHF
>TRBV5-4|TRBJ1-2|NA|NA
TGTGCCAGCAGCTTGGTGGGGAGTTATGGCTACACCTTC
CASSLVGSYGYTF
>TRBV5-1|TRBJ2-7|once|TRBD1
TGCGCCAGCAGCTTGGCCGGGACAGGGGGCATCAACGAGCAGTACTTC
CASSLAGTGGINEQYF
>TRBV5-4|TRBJ2-3|NA|NA
TGTGCCAGCAGCTCAGCCGCCGAAACGGTACCACAGAATTTT
CASSSAAETVPQNF
>TRBV19|TRBJ1-1|NA|TRBD1
TGTGCCAGTAGAGGACAGGACAGGGGGCCATGGAGGACCACTGAAGCTTTCTTT
CASRGQDRGPWRTTEAFF
>TRBV30|TRBJ2-7|NA|TRBD1
TGTGCCTGGATCGACAGGGGCGATTACGAGCAGTACTTC
CAWIDRGDYEQYF
>TRBV7-3|TRBJ1-1|NA|TRBD1
TGTGCCAGCAGCTCAGGGGGGACGGGAACTGAAGCTTTCTTT
CASSSGGTGTEAFF
>TRBV12-5|TRBJ2-1|NA|NA
TGTGCTAGTGGCTTGTTACCGGACGACACCGGGGGTGAGCAGTTCTTC
CASGLLPDDTGGEQFF
>TRBV7-9|TRBJ1-1|few|NA
TGTGCCAGCAGCTTAGGAGCGGCTGCGGTACTAAACACTGAAGCTTTCTTT
CASSLGAAAVLNTEAFF
>TRBV18|TRBJ1-4|NA|NA
TGTGCCAGCTCACCCAGAACGACCGGGGTTGAAAAACTGTTTTTT
CASSPRTTGVEKLFF
>TRBV30|TRBJ1-2|NA|NA
TGTGCCTGGAGTCCGGACAGCCTCTATGGCTACACCTTC
CAWSPDSLYGYTF
>TRBV7-3|TRBJ1-6|NA|NA
TGTGCCAGCAGCTTAAGGGGGGGGCAGGGGTCTAATTCACCCCTCCACTTT
CASSLRGGQGSNSPLHF
>TRBV14|TRBJ2-7|once|TRBD2
TGTGCCAGCAGCCAAGATCTCCTAGCGGGGACCTACGAGCAGTACTTC
CASSQDLLAGTYEQYF
>TRBV7-3|TRBJ1-5|NA|TRBD1
TGTGCCAGCAGTCCCGGGACAGGGGGTAATCAGCCCCAGCATTTT
CASSPGTGGNQPQHF
>TRBV9|TRBJ2-3|NA|NA
TGTGCCAGCAGCGCACGGACGGGAAGCACAGATACGCAGTATTTT
CASSARTGSTDTQYF
>TRBV7-9|TRBJ2-3|once|TRBD2
TGTGCCAGCAGCTTAGTTCTAGCGGGCCGCACAGATACGCAGTATTTT
CASSLVLAGRTDTQYF
>TRBV7-2|TRBJ2-7|few|TRBD2
TGTGCCAGCAGCGCAACTAGCGGCCCTACATACGAGCAGTACTTC
CASSATSGPTYEQYF
>TRBV9|TRBJ1-2|few|NA
TGTGCCAGCAGCGTACAGGGTTCTACCTATGGCTACACCTTC
CASSVQGSTYGYTF
>TRBV5-1|TRBJ2-2|NA|NA
TGCGCCAGCAGCTCAATGGGCAGGGAGGTCGGGGAGCTGTTTTTT
CASSSMGREVGELFF
>TRBV6-5|TRBJ1-2|NA|TRBD1
TGTGCCAGCAGTTACTCTAACAGGGGATATGGCTACACCTTC
CASSYSNRGYGYTF
>TRBV4-3|TRBJ2-1|NA|TRBD1
TGCGCCAGCAGCCATGCGGACAGGGACGAGAATGAGCAGTTCTTC
CASSHADRDENEQFF
>TRBV7-3|TRBJ2-1|NA|TRBD2
TGTGCCAGCAGCTTAACGGGTAGCGGGGGAAGTGAGCAGTTCTTC
CASSLTGSGGSEQFF
>TRBV15|TRBJ2-5|once|NA
TGTGCCACCAGCAGATCCCAGGGTACCGAGACCCAGTACTTC
CATSRSQGTETQYF
>TRBV18|TRBJ1-2|once|TRBD1
TGTGCCAGCTCTTCTGGACAGGGTGGCTACACCTTC
CASSSGQGGYTF
>TRBV27|TRBJ2-5|NA|TRBD1
TGTGCCAGCGCAACCGGGACAGGGGGCTTGGAGACCCAGTACTTC
CASATGTGGLETQYF
>TRBV18|TRBJ2-5|NA|NA
TGTGCCAGCTCACCTTCCGGCCAAGAGACCCAGTACTTC
CASSPSGQETQYF
>TRBV11-3|TRBJ2-5|NA|TRBD1
TGTGCCAGCAGCTTAGACGGACAGGGTCCCGAGGAGACCCAGTACTTC
CASSLDGQGPEETQYF
>TRBV12-5|TRBJ1-2|NA|TRBD1
TGTGCTAGTGGTTTGGACAGGGGGCGAGGAGGCTACACCTTC
CASGLDRGRGGYTF
>TRBV20-1|TRBJ2-5|NA|NA
TGCAGTGCTAGTATGGAGACCCAGTACTTC
CSASMETQYF
>TRBV5-1|TRBJ1-1|once|NA
TGCGCCAGCAGCTTGGGGGGGACATCCACTGAAGCTTTCTTT
CASSLGGTSTEAFF
>TRBV5-6|TRBJ2-2|NA|NA
TGTGCCAGCAGCTTGGCGACAGTCACCGGGGAGCTGTTTTTT
CASSLATVTGELFF
>TRBV6-6|TRBJ2-7|NA|NA
TGTGCCAGCAGTTACTCAGGCACTAGGGACGAGCAGTACTTC
CASSYSGTRDEQYF
>TRBV19|TRBJ1-2|NA|NA
TGTGCCAGTAGAATAGGTGTACCAGAGGCTCCTTATGGCTACACCTTC
CASRIGVPEAPYGYTF